This TCR beta chain was sequenced in a study of blood T cell repertoires in COVID-19. Study background: Some COVID-19 samples were acute and others convalescent; all came from the United States, Italy and Spain. PBMCs, B-cell-depleted T cells, or T cells were the source of the cDNA or gDNA that made up the material.

Germline CDR1 is KGHSH and CDR2 is LQKENI. V shed 0 bases and J shed 12 bases, with 14 bases lying between them. CDR3 length: 13 residues. Source study methods: Reference gene primers were amplified, and this amplification served to estimate nucleated cell counts. Clones were read by immunoSEQ multiplex PCR, and TCRdb kept only the in-frame ones, dropping some. V and J calls plus clone size are reproduced from that table; the DNA served to infer D and trimming. The sample comprises roughly 68,000 clones, 70% to 90% of which are singletons, and 6.4% rests with the top ten. The TCR originated in a woman in her 70s with acute or convalescent COVID-19. Sequencing was carried out using peripheral blood. The chain recombines TRBV18 with TRBJ1-1; a weak D match, TRBD1 (5 bases). The DNA of the CDR3 is TGTGCCAGCTCACCACCTCAGGGTCTACTTTCTTTCTTT. As protein: CASSPPQGLLSFF.